The rows below give T cell receptor beta chains drawn from one sample of a study of shared clonotypes between healthy human individuals. The data were produced by immunoSEQ multiplex PCR, yet TCRdb's version contains in-frame clones alone and is incomplete. The top ten clones hold about 0.52% of a sample with about 1.1 million clones, 78% of them seen once. Sequencing used memory CD4+ T cells from PBMCs. Receptors were obtained from a young man in good health. Some clones in this sample may be carry-over from other donors' samples. Both conserved end residues are part of each CDR3. Fields, in order: CDR3 length, V gene, J gene, CDR3 protein.

len: 14; v_gene: TRBV5-1; j_gene: TRBJ1-2; CDR3aa: CASSLDGRSFGYTF
len: 14; v_gene: TRBV4-2; j_gene: TRBJ2-7; CDR3aa: CASSQPGRIYEQYF
len: 15; v_gene: TRBV28; j_gene: TRBJ2-7; CDR3aa: CASSTPTTGVYEQYF
len: 13; v_gene: TRBV7-3; j_gene: TRBJ1-5; CDR3aa: CASSEDPYQPQHF
len: 15; v_gene: TRBV7-9; j_gene: TRBJ2-5; CDR3aa: CASSHKAGVGETQYF
len: 14; v_gene: TRBV18; j_gene: TRBJ1-2; CDR3aa: CASSESGTGYGYTF
len: 16; v_gene: TRBV15; j_gene: TRBJ1-2; CDR3aa: CATSRGGSGHPYGYTF
len: 15; v_gene: TRBV5-4; j_gene: TRBJ2-3; CDR3aa: CASTMNRGRGDTQYF
len: 15; v_gene: TRBV7-3; j_gene: TRBJ2-1; CDR3aa: CASSLIGTSGDEQFF
len: 14; v_gene: TRBV7-8; j_gene: TRBJ1-2; CDR3aa: CASSLRDLNYGYTF
len: 15; v_gene: TRBV5-1; j_gene: TRBJ2-2; CDR3aa: CASSGPTGTTGELFF
len: 15; v_gene: TRBV19; j_gene: TRBJ2-2; CDR3aa: CAIRPTGTGTGELFF
len: 18; v_gene: TRBV10-3; j_gene: TRBJ2-3; CDR3aa: CAISELSGTSGSQDTQYF
len: 17; v_gene: TRBV21-1; j_gene: TRBJ1-5; CDR3aa: CASSKESGTNEVQPQHF
len: 11; v_gene: TRBV2; j_gene: TRBJ1-2; CDR3aa: CASSESGRDTF
len: 15; v_gene: TRBV5-1; j_gene: TRBJ2-5; CDR3aa: CASSSIGGRWETQYF
len: 14; v_gene: TRBV7-7; j_gene: TRBJ2-3; CDR3aa: CASSSSQGTDTQYF
len: 15; v_gene: TRBV6-6; j_gene: TRBJ1-5; CDR3aa: CASSYSPDSNQPQHF
len: 13; v_gene: TRBV29-1; j_gene: TRBJ2-5; CDR3aa: CSVARQGGETQYF
len: 15; v_gene: TRBV7-2; j_gene: TRBJ2-7; CDR3aa: CASSPRQGARYEQYF
len: 13; v_gene: TRBV11-2; j_gene: TRBJ2-5; CDR3aa: CASSYLGLETQYF
len: 13; v_gene: TRBV4-3; j_gene: TRBJ2-7; CDR3aa: CASSRDTAYEQYF
len: 15; v_gene: TRBV4-2; j_gene: TRBJ2-5; CDR3aa: CASSQDGSTQETQYF
len: 10; v_gene: TRBV28; j_gene: TRBJ1-2; CDR3aa: CASFRYGYTF
len: 15; v_gene: TRBV27; j_gene: TRBJ1-6; CDR3aa: CASSLRRQDNSPLHF
len: 16; v_gene: TRBV5-1; j_gene: TRBJ2-2; CDR3aa: CASSLRTSGDTGELFF
len: 14; v_gene: TRBV6-5; j_gene: TRBJ1-2; CDR3aa: CASSYSSQGNGYTF
len: 13; v_gene: TRBV29-1; j_gene: TRBJ1-2; CDR3aa: CSVSGGAGYGYTF
len: 13; v_gene: TRBV5-1; j_gene: TRBJ2-1; CDR3aa: CASSWGTNNEQFF
len: 12; v_gene: TRBV4-3; j_gene: TRBJ1-1; CDR3aa: CASSQDMGAAFF
len: 14; v_gene: TRBV5-1; j_gene: TRBJ1-1; CDR3aa: CASSLVTGDTEAFF
len: 14; v_gene: TRBV28; j_gene: TRBJ1-2; CDR3aa: CASSFSPSGRGYTF
len: 16; v_gene: TRBV7-2; j_gene: TRBJ2-3; CDR3aa: CASSWTRWGSTDTQYF
len: 13; v_gene: TRBV5-8; j_gene: TRBJ1-5; CDR3aa: CASNPRFGQPQHF
len: 19; v_gene: TRBV7-9; j_gene: TRBJ2-7; CDR3aa: CASSLVRGVSSGLSYEQYF
len: 13; v_gene: TRBV28; j_gene: TRBJ2-7; CDR3aa: CASSLGASYEQYF
len: 15; v_gene: TRBV7-3; j_gene: TRBJ1-1; CDR3aa: CASSPRTGRNTEAFF
len: 15; v_gene: TRBV5-1; j_gene: TRBJ2-1; CDR3aa: CASSPGLAAYNEQFF
len: 12; v_gene: TRBV29-1; j_gene: TRBJ2-3; CDR3aa: CSVELRGAGQYF
len: 14; v_gene: TRBV30; j_gene: TRBJ2-4; CDR3aa: CALVAGGGKNIQYF
len: 13; v_gene: TRBV30; j_gene: .; CDR3aa: CAWSDPGLNEQYF
len: 14; v_gene: TRBV28; j_gene: TRBJ2-7; CDR3aa: CASSLLVRAGEQYF
len: 16; v_gene: TRBV27; j_gene: TRBJ2-1; CDR3aa: CASRDTLAGAYNEQFF
len: 11; v_gene: TRBV28; j_gene: TRBJ1-3; CDR3aa: CASMGGNTIYF
len: 15; v_gene: TRBV7-8; j_gene: TRBJ2-7; CDR3aa: CASSKGGLQGYEQYF
len: 15; v_gene: TRBV5-1; j_gene: TRBJ1-5; CDR3aa: CASSQDGRIGQPQHF